This entry lists 17 T cell receptor beta chains sequenced from one sample in a study of Ad26.COV2.S vaccination and SARS-CoV-2 variants. Only in-frame clones appear in the TCRdb table, and some are missing; sequencing was by immunoSEQ multiplex PCR. The sample records 300,000 to 400,000 clones, over 75% being singletons. Treatment specified: some 19 received Ad26.COV2.S at low or high dose, single or two shots; 5 received placebo; per-sample allocation not given. Sampling was done on day 63 after the first vaccine or placebo injection. Sequences were derived from peripheral blood, sampled in a trial of Ad26.COV2.S vaccine versus placebo. The receptors derive from a person aged 18 to 59 who received the Ad26.COV2.S COVID-19 vaccine or a placebo.

The chain employs TRBV7-2 and TRBJ1-2, with a tentative D call TRBD1 (6 bases). Germline-derived CDR1 and CDR2 are SGHTA and FQGNSA. V gave up 1 base and J gave up 6 bases, with 9 bases separating them. The CDR3 is 13 amino acids. CDR3 loop: CASSLVAGDGYTF. CDR3 DNA sequence: TGTGCCAGCAGCTTAGTCGCAGGGGATGGCTACACCTTC.

There are a few counts of this clone. The CDR3 region has the DNA TGCGCCAGCAGCCAAGACCTCCGGGTACCCCTCCACTTT. Its translation: CASSQDLRVPLHF. The chain is built from TRBV4-1 and TRBJ1-6; D remains ambiguous. Trimming stripped 0 bases from V and 12 bases from J, with 9 bases between. Germline V CDR1 and CDR2: MGHRA, YSYEKL. The CDR3 has 13 amino acids.

The rearrangement joins TRBV6-5 to TRBJ1-2; maybe TRBD1 (6 bases). Germline values: CDR1 MNHEY, CDR2 SVGAGI. Trimming pared 5 bases from V and 7 bases from J, leaving 11 bases between. This CDR3 is 12 amino acids long. CDR3 DNA: TGTGCCAGCAGTAACGACAGGAGTGGCTACACCTTC. This encodes CASSNDRSGYTF.

This clone was detected only a few times. This chain links TRBV27 with TRBJ1-5; D unresolved. V gave up 5 bases and J gave up 0 bases, with 11 bases separating them. The CDR3 covers 15 residues. Germline lookup yields CDR1 MNHEY and CDR2 SMNVEV (reference sequence). CDR3 bases: TGTGCCAGCAGTCGGACTCCTCTTAGCAATCAGCCCCAGCATTTT. The encoded protein is CASSRTPLSNQPQHF.

J is TRBJ2-5 and V is TRBV4-2, with D unclear. CDR3 size: 12 residues. V gave up 0 bases and J gave up 9 bases, with 8 bases separating them. CDR1 and CDR2 from the germline V gene are LGHNA and YNFKEQ. The CDR3 loop is CASSQDNHAQYF. The DNA for the CDR3 is TGTGCCAGCAGCCAAGATAATCACGCCCAGTACTTC.

This rearrangement joins TRBV5-1 to TRBJ2-7, with TRBD1 matching 10 bases. V lost 0 bases, J lost 0 bases, and 0 bases stayed unmatched. CDR3 size: 15 residues. Germline V gene sequence: CDR1 SGHRS, CDR2 YFSETQ. CDR3 sequence: CASSLGQGASYEQYF. The CDR3 nucleotides read TGCGCCAGCAGCTTGGGACAGGGGGCCTCCTACGAGCAGTACTTC. Complete variable domain (other parts from reference TRBV5-1 and TRBJ2-7): KAGVTQTPRYLIKTRGQQVTLSCSPISGHRSVSWYQQTPGQGLQFLFEYFSETQRNKGNFPGRFSGRQFSNSRSEMNVSTLELGDSALYLCASSLGQGASYEQYFGPGTRLTVT.

The chain combines TRBV2 with TRBJ1-6; D unclear. This CDR3 has 13 amino acids. Trimming cost V 6 bases and J 7 bases, with 10 bases left between them. Per germline, CDR1 SNHLY and CDR2 FYNNEI. Here the CDR3 reads CASREDRNSPLHF. The CDR3 coding sequence is TGTGCCAGCAGAGAGGATAGAAATTCACCCCTCCACTTT.

The chain recombines TRBV5-1 with TRBJ2-3; D remains ambiguous. The CDR3 contains 13 residues. Trimming shortened V by 4 bases and J by 0 bases, and 6 bases separated the two germline ends. Germline V gene sequence: CDR1 SGHRS, CDR2 YFSETQ. The CDR3 DNA reads as TGCGCCAGCAGCGTACCTAGCACAGATACGCAGTATTTT. Translated: CASSVPSTDTQYF.

This rearrangement joins TRBV10-3 to TRBJ2-7; D is perhaps TRBD2 (7 bases). The CDR3 loop spans 16 amino acids. CDR1 ENHRY and CDR2 SYGVKD come from the germline V gene. Trimming took off 7 bases at V and 0 bases at J, with 19 bases between the two ends. CDR3 bases: TGTGCCATCACCCCCGGAACAAGGGGGGGCTCCTACGAGCAGTACTTC. Translation: CAITPGTRGGSYEQYF.

The chain uses TRBV6-6 and TRBJ2-7; 8 positions agree with TRBD1. V was clipped by 7 bases and J by 0 bases; unmatched bases: 2. CDR3 size: 13 residues. CDR1 is MNHNY, CDR2 SVGAGI, per germline (reference sequence). DNA for the CDR3: TGTGCCAGCACCGACAGGGGCTCCTACGAGCAGTACTTC. It codes for CASTDRGSYEQYF.

This clone was observed a handful of times. The J gene is TRBJ1-4, the V gene TRBV7-8; D perhaps matches TRBD1 (6 bases). Germline V gene data show CDR1 as SGHVS and CDR2 as FQNEAQ. The CDR3 contains 16 residues. The V end lost 1 base, the J end lost 0 bases, and 9 bases lay between the germline ends. DNA for the CDR3: TGTGCCAGCAGCTTAGAGGGGGGAGCAACTAATGAAAAACTGTTTTTT. Its translation: CASSLEGGATNEKLFF.

The rearrangement uses TRBV4-2 and TRBJ2-3; 9 bases line up with TRBD2. Unmatched junction bases numbered 8, after V lost 0 bases and J lost 1 base. This CDR3 has 18 residues. The germline CDR1 and CDR2 sequences are LGHNA and YNFKEQ. The CDR3 DNA reads TGTGCCAGCAGCCAAGAGCGTGCGCGGGGGGGCCGCACAGATACGCAGTATTTT. This translates into CASSQERARGGRTDTQYF.

In DNA form, the CDR3 reads TGTGCCAGCAGTTATGGCGGGGGGGCCAACGAGCAGTACTTC. It encodes CASSYGGGANEQYF. J is TRBJ2-7 and V is TRBV6-6, with TRBD2 identical over 9 bases. In germline, CDR1 is MNHNY, CDR2 SVGAGI (reference sequence). With V trimmed by 3 bases and J by 5 bases, 5 bases remained unmatched. The CDR3 covers 14 residues.

This clone was seen only a few times. J is TRBJ1-6 and V is TRBV6-1; D call uncertain. V dropped 2 bases and J dropped 0 bases, with 8 bases sitting between them. CDR3 length equals 16 residues. Germline lookup yields CDR1 MNHNS and CDR2 SASEGT. CDR3 in DNA: TGTGCCAGCAGTGAACCGGACGGCTCCTATAATTCACCCCTCCACTTT. Its translation is CASSEPDGSYNSPLHF.

With respect to this clone: Other DNA sequences of this sample code for an identical CDR3. The V gene is TRBV18, the J gene TRBJ2-7; D gene uncertain. The CDR3 is made up of 13 amino acids. Looked up from germline, CDR1 is KGHSH and CDR2 is LQKENI. V was pared by 2 bases and J by 1 base, with 6 bases between. CDR3 coding DNA: TGTGCCAGCTCACCAAGTGGGTCCTACGAGCAGTACTTC. Amino acid sequence: CASSPSGSYEQYF.

This chain uses TRBV13 with TRBJ1-5; D call uncertain. Germline V gene data show CDR1 as PRHDT and CDR2 as FYEKMQ (reference sequence). The CDR3 covers 12 residues. The V and J ends lost 1 base and 4 bases respectively, with 2 bases between them. In DNA form, the CDR3 reads TGTGCCAGCAGCTTAGAAAATCAGCCCCAGCATTTT. It yields the protein CASSLENQPQHF.

The gene calls are TRBV15 and TRBJ2-7; the D gene is possibly TRBD1 (6 bases). Trimming shortened V by 0 bases and J by 2 bases, and 11 bases separated the two germline ends. This CDR3 region has 15 residues. CDR1 and CDR2 (germline): LNHNV, YYDKDF (reference sequence). CDR3 DNA: TGTGCCACCAGCAGAGAGACCGGACAGACCTACGAGCAGTACTTC. Translation gives CATSRETGQTYEQYF.